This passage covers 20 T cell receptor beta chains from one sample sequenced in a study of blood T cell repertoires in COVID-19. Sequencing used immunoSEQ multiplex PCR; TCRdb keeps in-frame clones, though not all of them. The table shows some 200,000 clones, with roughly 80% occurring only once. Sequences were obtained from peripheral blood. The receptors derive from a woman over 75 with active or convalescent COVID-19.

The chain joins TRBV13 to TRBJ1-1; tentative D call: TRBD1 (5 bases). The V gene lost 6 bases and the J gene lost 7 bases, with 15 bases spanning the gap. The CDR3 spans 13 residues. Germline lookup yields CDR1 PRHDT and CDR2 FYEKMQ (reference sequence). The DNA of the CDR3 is TGTGCCAGCAGTCAAGTACCAGGGATTGAAGCTTTCTTT. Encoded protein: CASSQVPGIEAFF.

CDR3 sequence reads: CASSPGRDAAYEQYF. The DNA for the CDR3 is TGTGCCAGCAGCCCAGGTCGAGACGCAGCCTACGAGCAGTACTTC. This chain joins TRBV11-2 and TRBJ2-7; D is ambiguous. V shed 5 bases and J shed 2 bases, with 16 bases lying between them. Germline V gene lookup returns CDR1 SGHAT and CDR2 FQNNGV. The CDR3 has 15 amino acids. Looking up the rest from reference TRBV11-2 and TRBJ2-7 gives the full variable domain: EAGVAQSPRYKIIEKRQSVAFWCNPISGHATLYWYQQILGQGPKLLIQFQNNGVVDDSQLPKDRFSAERLKGVDSTLKIQPAKLEDSAVYLCASSPGRDAAYEQYFGPGTRLTVT.

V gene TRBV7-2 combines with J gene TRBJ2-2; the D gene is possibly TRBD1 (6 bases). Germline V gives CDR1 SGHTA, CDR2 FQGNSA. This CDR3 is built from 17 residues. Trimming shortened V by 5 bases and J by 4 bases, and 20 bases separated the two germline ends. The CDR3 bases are TGTGCCAGCAGCCCCCAAATGGGGGCCGGGGTCACCGGGGAGCTGTTTTTT. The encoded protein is CASSPQMGAGVTGELFF.

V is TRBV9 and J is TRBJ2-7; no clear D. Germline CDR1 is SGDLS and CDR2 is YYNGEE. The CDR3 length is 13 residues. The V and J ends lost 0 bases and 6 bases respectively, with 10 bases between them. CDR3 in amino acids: CASSVEVVSEQYF. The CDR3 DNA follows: TGTGCCAGCAGCGTAGAAGTGGTGAGCGAGCAGTACTTC.

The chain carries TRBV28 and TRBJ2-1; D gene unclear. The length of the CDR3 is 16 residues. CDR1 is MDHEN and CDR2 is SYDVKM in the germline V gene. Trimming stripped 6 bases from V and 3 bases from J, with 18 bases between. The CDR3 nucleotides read TGTGCCAGCAGCCCGACCCCTAACAGTTTCTACAATGAGCAGTTCTTC. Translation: CASSPTPNSFYNEQFF.

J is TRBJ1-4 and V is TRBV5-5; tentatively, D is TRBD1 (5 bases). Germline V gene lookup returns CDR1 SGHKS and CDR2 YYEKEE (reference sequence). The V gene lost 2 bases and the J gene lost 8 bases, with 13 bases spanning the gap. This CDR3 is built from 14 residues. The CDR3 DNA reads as TGTGCCAGCAGCTTTGCGAGGGGAGGAGAAAAACTGTTTTTT. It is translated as CASSFARGGEKLFF.

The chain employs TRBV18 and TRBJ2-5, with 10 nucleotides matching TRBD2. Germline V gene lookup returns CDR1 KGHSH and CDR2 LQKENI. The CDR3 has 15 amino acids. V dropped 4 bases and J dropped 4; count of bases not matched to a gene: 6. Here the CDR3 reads CASSQQLAGIETQYF. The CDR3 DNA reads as TGTGCCAGCTCACAGCAACTAGCGGGGATAGAGACCCAGTACTTC.

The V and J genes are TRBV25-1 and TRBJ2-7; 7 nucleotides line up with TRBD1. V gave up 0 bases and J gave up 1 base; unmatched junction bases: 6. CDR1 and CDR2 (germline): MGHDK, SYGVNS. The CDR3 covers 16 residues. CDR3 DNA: TGTGCCAGCAGTGAATACAGGGGGACGGAATCCTACGAGCAGTACTTC. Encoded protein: CASSEYRGTESYEQYF.

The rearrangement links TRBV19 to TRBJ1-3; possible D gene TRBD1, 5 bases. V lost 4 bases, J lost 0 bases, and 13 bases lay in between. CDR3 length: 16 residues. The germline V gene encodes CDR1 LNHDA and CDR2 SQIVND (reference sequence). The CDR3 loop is CASSTTGVSSGNTIYF. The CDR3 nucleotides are TGTGCCAGTAGTACCACAGGAGTTAGCTCTGGAAACACCATATATTTT.

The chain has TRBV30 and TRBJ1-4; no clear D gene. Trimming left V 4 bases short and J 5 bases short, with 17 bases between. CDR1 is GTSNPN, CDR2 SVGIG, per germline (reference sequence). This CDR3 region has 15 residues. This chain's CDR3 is CAWTPGVKLNEKLFF. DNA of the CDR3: TGTGCCTGGACCCCCGGGGTGAAGCTAAATGAAAAACTGTTTTTT.

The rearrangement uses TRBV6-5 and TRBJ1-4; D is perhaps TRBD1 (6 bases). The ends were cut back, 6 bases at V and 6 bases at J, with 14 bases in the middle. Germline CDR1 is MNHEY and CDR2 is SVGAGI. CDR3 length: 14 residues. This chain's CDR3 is CASRPGHGYEKLFF. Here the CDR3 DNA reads TGTGCCAGCAGACCGGGACACGGATATGAAAAACTGTTTTTT.

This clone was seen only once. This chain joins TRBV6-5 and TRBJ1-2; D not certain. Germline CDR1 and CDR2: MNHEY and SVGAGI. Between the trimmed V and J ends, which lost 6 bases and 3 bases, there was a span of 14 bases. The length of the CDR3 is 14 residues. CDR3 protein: CASRRAVQDYGYTF. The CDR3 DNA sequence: TGTGCCAGCAGGAGGGCCGTGCAAGACTATGGCTACACCTTC.

The CDR3 region has the DNA TGCGCCAGCAGCTTCAGGGGGGAAGGCACAGATACGCAGTATTTT. It is translated as CASSFRGEGTDTQYF. This chain links TRBV5-1 with TRBJ2-3; weak D call: TRBD1 (7 bases). The CDR3 extends over 15 amino acids. The V and J ends lost 2 bases and 1 base respectively, with 11 bases between them. Per germline, CDR1 SGHRS and CDR2 YFSETQ.

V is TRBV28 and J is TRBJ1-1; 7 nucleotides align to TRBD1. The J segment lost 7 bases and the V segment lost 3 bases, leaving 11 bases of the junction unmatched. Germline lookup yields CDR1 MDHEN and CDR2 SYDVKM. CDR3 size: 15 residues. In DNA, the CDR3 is TGTGCCAGCAGTTTTCAGGGACAGCTCCGGAATGAAGCTTTCTTT. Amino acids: CASSFQGQLRNEAFF.

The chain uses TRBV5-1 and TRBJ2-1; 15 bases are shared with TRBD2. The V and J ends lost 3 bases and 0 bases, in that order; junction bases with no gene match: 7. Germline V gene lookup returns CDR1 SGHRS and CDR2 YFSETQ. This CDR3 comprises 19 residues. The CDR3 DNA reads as TGCGCCAGCAGCTCCGAAGGACTAGCGGGAGGGATCTCCTACAATGAGCAGTTCTTC. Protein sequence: CASSSEGLAGGISYNEQFF.

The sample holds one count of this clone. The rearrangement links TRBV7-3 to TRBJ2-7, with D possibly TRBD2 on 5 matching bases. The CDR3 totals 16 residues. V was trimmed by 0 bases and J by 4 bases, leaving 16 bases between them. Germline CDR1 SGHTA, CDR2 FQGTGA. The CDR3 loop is CASSLTPPSQTYEQYF. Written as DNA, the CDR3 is TGTGCCAGCAGCTTAACTCCCCCTAGCCAAACGTACGAGCAGTACTTC. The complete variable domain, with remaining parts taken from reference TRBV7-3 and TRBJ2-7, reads GAGVSQTPSNKVTEKGKYVELRCDPISGHTALYWYRQSLGQGPEFLIYFQGTGAADDSGLPNDRFFAVRPEGSVSTLKIQRTERGDSAVYLCASSLTPPSQTYEQYFGPGTRLTVT.

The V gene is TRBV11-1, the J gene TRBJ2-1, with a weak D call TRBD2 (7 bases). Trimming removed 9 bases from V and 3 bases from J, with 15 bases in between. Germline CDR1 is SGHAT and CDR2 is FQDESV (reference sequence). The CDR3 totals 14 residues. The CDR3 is CASRGGRVYNEQFF. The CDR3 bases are TGTGCCAGTAGGGGGGGGCGAGTCTACAATGAGCAGTTCTTC.

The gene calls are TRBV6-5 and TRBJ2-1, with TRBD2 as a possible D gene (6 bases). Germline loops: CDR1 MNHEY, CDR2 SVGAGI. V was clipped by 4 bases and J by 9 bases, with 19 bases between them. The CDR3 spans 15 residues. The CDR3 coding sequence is TGTGCCAGCAGTTCGGGACTTAATAGGATGGGTGAGCAGTTCTTC. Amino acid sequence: CASSSGLNRMGEQFF.

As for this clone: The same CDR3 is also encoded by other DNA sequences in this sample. The CDR3 spells CASSRLITGDTEAFF. As DNA, the CDR3 is TGCGCCAGCAGCCGTTTAATAACAGGGGACACTGAAGCTTTCTTT. This chain joins TRBV4-3 and TRBJ1-1; 7 bases line up with TRBD1. Germline V lookup: CDR1 LGHNA, CDR2 YSLEER. Unmatched junction bases numbered 8, after V lost 4 bases and J lost 3 bases. This CDR3 spans 15 amino acids.

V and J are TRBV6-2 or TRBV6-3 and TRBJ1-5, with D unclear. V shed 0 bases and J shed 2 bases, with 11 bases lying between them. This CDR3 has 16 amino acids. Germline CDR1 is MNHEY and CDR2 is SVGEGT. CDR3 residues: CASSYSSQAGNQPQHF. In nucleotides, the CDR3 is TGTGCCAGCAGTTACTCGAGTCAGGCAGGCAATCAGCCCCAGCATTTT.